These 15 T cell receptor beta chains were all obtained from the same sample, sequenced in a study of blood T cells in healthy people across ages. The use of a sample-barcoded 5' primer and a J-beta primer mix characterized a second PCR of about 7 to 12 cycles. TCRdb ran MiXCR on the 5' RACE reads and lists one entry per CDR3 protein. The sample holds around 990,000 distinct CDR3 sequences; around two fifths are singletons and the top ten take 10% to 15%. Sequencing input: blood. These receptors all come from a man younger than 35 in good health.

The CDR3 nucleotides read TGTGCCATCACCAAGACGTCCGGCAATGAGCAGTTCTTC. Protein product: CAITKTSGNEQFF. The chain employs TRBV10-3 and TRBJ2-1; the D is unclear. Trimming removed 7 bases from V and 6 bases from J, with 13 bases in between. The CDR3 spans 13 residues. The V gene's germline CDR1 is ENHRY and CDR2 SYGVKD.

CDR3 in DNA: TGCGCCAGCAGCCAGGGTTTGGGGGGGGCAAAGCAGTTCTTC. Its protein product is CASSQGLGGAKQFF. The chain employs TRBV4-1 and TRBJ2-1; D possibly corresponds to TRBD2 (7 bases). Germline CDR1 and CDR2: MGHRA and YSYEKL. V shed 3 bases and J shed 11 bases, with 17 bases lying between them. This CDR3 comprises 14 residues.

This clonotype was picked up a small number of times. The J gene is TRBJ1-1, the V gene TRBV20-1; 7 bases map to TRBD1. The V gene's germline CDR1 is DFQATT and CDR2 SNEGSKA (reference sequence). The CDR3 consists of 14 residues. The trim removed 5 bases at V and 8 bases at J, leaving 14 bases unmatched. The CDR3 spells CSARRQGIRPEAFF. The DNA for the CDR3 is TGCAGTGCTCGAAGACAGGGTATAAGGCCAGAAGCTTTCTTT.

The chain carries TRBV20-1 and TRBJ2-1, with D tentatively TRBD1 (5 bases). The CDR3 covers 14 residues. V was cut by 1 base and J by 7 bases, with 14 bases left in between. Germline V lookup: CDR1 DFQATT, CDR2 SNEGSKA (reference sequence). CDR3 nucleotides: TGCAGTGCTAGAGTGGTCAGGGTGAGGAATGAGCAGTTCTTC. As protein: CSARVVRVRNEQFF.

The chain combines TRBV3-1 with TRBJ2-1; D perhaps matches TRBD2 (6 bases). V gave up 5 bases and J gave up 9 bases, with 23 bases separating them. CDR3 length: 16 amino acids. Germline lookup yields CDR1 LGHDT and CDR2 YNNKEL (reference sequence). CDR3 loop: CASSAYRGTPGGEQFF. The DNA of the CDR3 is TGTGCCAGCAGCGCATATCGGGGGACCCCAGGTGGTGAGCAGTTCTTC.

This clonotype was observed a few times. V gene TRBV7-2 combines with J gene TRBJ2-7; weak D call: TRBD2 (5 bases). The CDR3 runs 15 residues. Germline assignment: CDR1 SGHTA and CDR2 FQGNSA. Trimming removed 5 bases at V and 2 bases at J, with 16 bases between. The CDR3 spells CASSADLRETYEQYF. In DNA form, the CDR3 reads TGTGCCAGCAGCGCAGATCTCCGGGAAACCTACGAGCAGTACTTC.

The rearrangement uses TRBV28 and TRBJ1-1; D remains ambiguous. V lost 1 base and J lost 10, with 10 bases in between. The CDR3 contains 12 residues. The germline V gene encodes CDR1 MDHEN and CDR2 SYDVKM. CDR3 DNA: TGTGCCAGCAGTTTATCCGTATCAGGAGCTTTCTTT. This codes for CASSLSVSGAFF.

The V call is TRBV12-3 or TRBV12-4, the J call TRBJ2-7; either TRBD1 or TRBD2 may supply D (6 bases each). V lost 4 bases and J 12 bases, leaving 13 bases between the germline ends. This CDR3 has 11 residues. CDR3 coding DNA: TGTGCCAGCAGTTCTGTAGGGGGGTGGTACTTC. Encoded protein: CASSSVGGWYF.

At least ten counts were recorded for this clonotype. The rearrangement uses TRBV10-3 and TRBJ2-7; D possibly corresponds to TRBD2 (5 bases). Per germline, CDR1 ENHRY and CDR2 SYGVKD. Trimming took off 7 bases at V and 0 bases at J, with 10 bases between the two ends. This CDR3 contains 13 residues. CDR3 residues: CAITPGVSYEQYF. The CDR3, as DNA: TGTGCCATCACTCCCGGGGTCTCCTACGAGCAGTACTTC.

The chain joins TRBV2 to TRBJ2-4; D possibly matches TRBD1 or TRBD2 (5 bases each). The CDR3 is made up of 15 amino acids. CDR1 and CDR2 from the germline V gene are SNHLY and FYNNEI. Trimming left V 6 bases short and J 0 bases short, with 12 bases between. The DNA of the CDR3 is TGTGCCAGCAGAAGGACGGGGCAAGCCAAAAACATTCAGTACTTC. It encodes CASRRTGQAKNIQYF.

The rearrangement uses TRBV20-1 and TRBJ2-7, with D maybe TRBD1 (6 bases). The CDR3 spans 12 residues. Germline CDR1 and CDR2: DFQATT and SNEGSKA (reference sequence). The CDR3 here is CSSGAPRDEQYF. The CDR3 DNA follows: TGCAGCTCAGGGGCTCCTCGAGATGAGCAGTACTTC.

In its sample, this clonotype was seen a few times. The rearrangement joins TRBV9 to TRBJ2-3, with D uncertain. V gave up 0 bases and J gave up 4 bases, with 12 bases separating them. The CDR3 totals 15 residues. Germline V gives CDR1 SGDLS, CDR2 YYNGEE. The CDR3 nucleotides are TGTGCCAGCAGCGTAGGAGATAGACATGCAGATACGCAGTATTTT. Amino acids: CASSVGDRHADTQYF.

The chain uses TRBV29-1 and TRBJ1-4; TRBD1 is a possible D gene (6 bases). Germline CDR1 reads SQVTM; CDR2 reads ANQGSEA. This CDR3 region has 13 residues. The V gene lost 7 bases and the J gene lost 8 bases, with 17 bases spanning the gap. CDR3 in amino acids: CSAAGTRNEKLFF. Written as DNA, the CDR3 is TGCAGCGCTGCCGGGACAAGGAACGAAAAACTGTTTTTT.

The gene calls are TRBV20-1 and TRBJ1-1; tentatively, D is TRBD1 (5 bases). Germline V gene lookup returns CDR1 DFQATT and CDR2 SNEGSKA (reference sequence). The ends were cut back, 0 bases at V and 8 bases at J, with 13 bases in the middle. CDR3 length equals 13 residues. The CDR3 DNA reads TGCAGTGCTAGAGATTGGGATGGGGGAGAAGCTTTCTTT. It encodes CSARDWDGGEAFF.

This clonotype was recorded at least ten times. The V gene is TRBV7-2, the J gene TRBJ1-2, with D maybe TRBD1 (5 bases). Germline-derived CDR1 and CDR2 are SGHTA and FQGNSA. The V end lost 2 bases, the J end lost 3 bases, and 7 bases lay between the germline ends. This CDR3 comprises 13 residues. The CDR3: CASSLRGDYGYTF. CDR3 DNA: TGTGCCAGCAGCTTAAGGGGCGACTATGGCTACACCTTC.